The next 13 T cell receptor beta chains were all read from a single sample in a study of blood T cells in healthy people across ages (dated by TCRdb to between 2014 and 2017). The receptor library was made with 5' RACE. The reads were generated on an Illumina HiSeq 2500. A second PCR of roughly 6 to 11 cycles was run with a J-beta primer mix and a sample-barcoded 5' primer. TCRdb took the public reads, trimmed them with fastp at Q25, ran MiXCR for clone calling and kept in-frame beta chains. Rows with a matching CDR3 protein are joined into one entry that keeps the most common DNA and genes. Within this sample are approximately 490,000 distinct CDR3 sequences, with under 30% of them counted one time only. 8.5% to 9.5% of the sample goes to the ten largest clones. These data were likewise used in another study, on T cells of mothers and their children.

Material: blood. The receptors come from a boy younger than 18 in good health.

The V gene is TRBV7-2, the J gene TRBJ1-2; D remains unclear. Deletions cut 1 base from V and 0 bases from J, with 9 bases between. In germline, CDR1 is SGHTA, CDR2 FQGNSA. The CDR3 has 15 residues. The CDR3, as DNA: TGTGCCAGCAGCTTAGAGGCTGGAACTAACTATGGCTACACCTTC. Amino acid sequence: CASSLEAGTNYGYTF.

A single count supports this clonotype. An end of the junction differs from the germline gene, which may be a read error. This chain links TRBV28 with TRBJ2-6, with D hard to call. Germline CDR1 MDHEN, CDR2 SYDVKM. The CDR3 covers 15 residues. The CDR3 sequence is CARSLMYSGANVLTF. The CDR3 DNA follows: TGTGCCCGCAGTTTAATGTACTCTGGGGCCAACGTCCTGACTTTC.

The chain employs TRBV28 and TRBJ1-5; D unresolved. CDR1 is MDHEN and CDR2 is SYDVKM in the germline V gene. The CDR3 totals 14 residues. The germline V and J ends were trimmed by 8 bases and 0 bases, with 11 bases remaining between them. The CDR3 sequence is CASSMAGSNQPQHF. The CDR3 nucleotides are TGTGCCAGCTCTATGGCAGGTAGCAATCAGCCCCAGCATTTT.

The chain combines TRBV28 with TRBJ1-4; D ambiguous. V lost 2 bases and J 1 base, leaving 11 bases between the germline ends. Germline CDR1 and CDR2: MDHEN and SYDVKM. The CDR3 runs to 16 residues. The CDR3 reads CASSLADSRTNEKLFF. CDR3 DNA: TGTGCCAGCAGTTTAGCCGACTCTAGAACTAATGAAAAACTGTTTTTT. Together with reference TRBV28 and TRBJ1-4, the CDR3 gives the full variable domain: DVKVTQSSRYLVKRTGEKVFLECVQDMDHENMFWYRQDPGLGLRLIYFSYDVKMKEKGDIPEGYSVSREKKERFSLILESASTNQTSMYLCASSLADSRTNEKLFFGSGTQLSVL.

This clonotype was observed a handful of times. The CDR3 bases are TGCAGTGCTAGAGTTGTCGGAGTTGGCAGGGGGCCGACAGATACGCAGTATTTT. Translation gives CSARVVGVGRGPTDTQYF. V usage is TRBV20-1 and J usage is TRBJ2-3; 8 bases align to TRBD1. The trim removed 1 base at V and 3 bases at J, leaving 15 bases unmatched. The germline V gene encodes CDR1 DFQATT and CDR2 SNEGSKA (reference sequence). This CDR3 comprises 18 residues.

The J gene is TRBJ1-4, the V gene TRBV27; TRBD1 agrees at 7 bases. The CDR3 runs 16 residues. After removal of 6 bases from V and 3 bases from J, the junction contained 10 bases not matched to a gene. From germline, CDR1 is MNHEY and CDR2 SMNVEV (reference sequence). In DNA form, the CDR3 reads TGTGCCAGCAGACTAACAGGGGTGTCAGCTAATGAAAAACTGTTTTTT. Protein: CASRLTGVSANEKLFF.

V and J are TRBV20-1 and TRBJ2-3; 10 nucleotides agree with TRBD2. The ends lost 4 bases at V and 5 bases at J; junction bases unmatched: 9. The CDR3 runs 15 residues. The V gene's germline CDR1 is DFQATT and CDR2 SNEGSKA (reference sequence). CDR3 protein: CSANGLAGVGDTQYF. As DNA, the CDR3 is TGCAGTGCTAACGGGCTAGCGGGAGTGGGAGATACGCAGTATTTT.

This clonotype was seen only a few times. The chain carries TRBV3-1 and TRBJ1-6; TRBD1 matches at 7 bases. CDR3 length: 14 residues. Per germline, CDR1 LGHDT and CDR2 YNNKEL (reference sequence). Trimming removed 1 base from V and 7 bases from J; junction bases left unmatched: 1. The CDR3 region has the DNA TGTGCCAGCAGCCAAGGGGGACAGAATTCACCCCTCCACTTT. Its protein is CASSQGGQNSPLHF.

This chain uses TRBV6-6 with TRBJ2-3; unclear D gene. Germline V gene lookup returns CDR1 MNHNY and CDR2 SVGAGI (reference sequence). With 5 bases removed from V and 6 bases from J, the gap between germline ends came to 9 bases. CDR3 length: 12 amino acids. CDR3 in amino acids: CASSPISDTQYF. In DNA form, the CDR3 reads TGTGCCAGCAGTCCCATCTCTGATACGCAGTATTTT.

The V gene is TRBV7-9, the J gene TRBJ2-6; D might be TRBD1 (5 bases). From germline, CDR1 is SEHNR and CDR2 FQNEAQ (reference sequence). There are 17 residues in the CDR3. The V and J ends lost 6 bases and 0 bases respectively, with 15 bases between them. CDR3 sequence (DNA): TGTGCCAGCAGACCGCGACAGCTGAGCTCTGGGGCCAACGTCCTGACTTTC. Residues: CASRPRQLSSGANVLTF.

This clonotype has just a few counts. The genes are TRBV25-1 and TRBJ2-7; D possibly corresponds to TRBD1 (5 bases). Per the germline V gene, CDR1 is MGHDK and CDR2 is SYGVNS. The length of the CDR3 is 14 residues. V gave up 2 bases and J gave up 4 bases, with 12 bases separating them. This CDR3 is CASSETGPGYEQYF. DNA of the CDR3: TGTGCCAGCAGTGAAACAGGACCCGGTTACGAGCAGTACTTC.

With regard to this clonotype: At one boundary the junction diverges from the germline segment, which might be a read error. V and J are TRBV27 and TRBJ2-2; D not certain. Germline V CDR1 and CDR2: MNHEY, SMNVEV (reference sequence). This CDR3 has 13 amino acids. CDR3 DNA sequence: TGTGTCAGCAGTTTAATAAACACCGGGGAGCTGTTTTTT. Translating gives CVSSLINTGELFF.

The CDR3, as DNA: TGTGCCAGCAGCTTAGGAGACAGGGGCGATAATTCACCCCTCCACTTT. It specifies CASSLGDRGDNSPLHF. This sequence joins TRBV7-9 and TRBJ1-6; 8 bases line up with TRBD1. CDR1 is SEHNR and CDR2 is FQNEAQ in the germline V gene (reference sequence). J was trimmed by 5 bases and V by 1 base; bases with no gene match: 4. This CDR3 comprises 16 residues.